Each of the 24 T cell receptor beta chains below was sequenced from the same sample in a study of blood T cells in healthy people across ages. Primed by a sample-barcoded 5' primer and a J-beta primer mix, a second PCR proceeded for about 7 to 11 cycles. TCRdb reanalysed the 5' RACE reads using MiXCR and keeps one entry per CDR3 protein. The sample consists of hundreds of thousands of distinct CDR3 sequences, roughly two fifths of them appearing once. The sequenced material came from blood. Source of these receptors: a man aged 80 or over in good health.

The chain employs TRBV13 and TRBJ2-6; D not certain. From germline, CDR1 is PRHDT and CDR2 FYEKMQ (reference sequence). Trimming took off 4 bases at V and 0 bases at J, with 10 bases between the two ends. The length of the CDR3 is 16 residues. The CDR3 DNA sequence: TGTGCCAGCAGCTCCGCAGCACACTCTGGGGCCAACGTCCTGACTTTC. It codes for CASSSAAHSGANVLTF.

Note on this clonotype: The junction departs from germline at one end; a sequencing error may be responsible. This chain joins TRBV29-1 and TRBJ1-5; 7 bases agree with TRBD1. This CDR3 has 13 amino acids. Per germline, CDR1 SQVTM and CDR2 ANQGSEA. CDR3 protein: CSVQDREGQPQHF. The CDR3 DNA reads TGCAGCGTTCAAGACAGGGAGGGTCAGCCCCAGCATTTT.

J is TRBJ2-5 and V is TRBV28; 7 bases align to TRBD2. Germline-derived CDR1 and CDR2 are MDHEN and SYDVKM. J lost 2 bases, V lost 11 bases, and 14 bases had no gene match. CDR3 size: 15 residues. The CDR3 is CALGEGRVLQETQYF. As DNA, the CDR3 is TGTGCCCTAGGGGAGGGGAGAGTGTTACAAGAGACCCAGTACTTC.

This CDR3 is CASSFAGANYGYTF. The CDR3 bases are TGTGCCAGCAGTTTCGCAGGGGCTAACTATGGCTACACCTTC. The rearrangement links TRBV5-6 to TRBJ1-2; a weak D match, TRBD1 (6 bases). Trimming left V 5 bases short and J 0 bases short, with 11 bases between. Germline loops: CDR1 SGHDT, CDR2 YYEEEE. There are 14 residues in the CDR3. Filled out from reference TRBV5-6 and TRBJ1-2, the complete variable domain reads DAGVTQSPTHLIKTRGQQVTLRCSPKSGHDTVSWYQQALGQGPQFIFQYYEEEERQRGNFPDRFSGHQFPNYSSELNVNALLLGDSALYLCASSFAGANYGYTFGSGTRLTVV.

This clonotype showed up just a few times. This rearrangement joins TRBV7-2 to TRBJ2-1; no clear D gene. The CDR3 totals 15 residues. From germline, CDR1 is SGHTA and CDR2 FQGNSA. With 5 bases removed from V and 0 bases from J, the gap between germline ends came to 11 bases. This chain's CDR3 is CASSNRASSYNEQFF. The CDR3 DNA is TGTGCCAGCAGCAACCGCGCCAGCTCCTACAATGAGCAGTTCTTC. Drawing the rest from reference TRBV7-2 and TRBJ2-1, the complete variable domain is GAGVSQSPSNKVTEKGKDVELRCDPISGHTALYWYRQSLGQGLEFLIYFQGNSAPDKSGLPSDRFSAERTGGSVSTLTIQRTQQEDSAVYLCASSNRASSYNEQFFGPGTRLTVL.

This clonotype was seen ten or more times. CDR3 nucleotide sequence: TGCAGTGCTGCGGGACAGGGGACCTACGAGCAGTACTTC. It is translated as CSAAGQGTYEQYF. This chain links TRBV20-1 with TRBJ2-7; 10 bases line up with TRBD1. Per the germline V gene, CDR1 is DFQATT and CDR2 is SNEGSKA (reference sequence). The CDR3 is made up of 13 amino acids. V lost 5 bases and J lost 2; bases outside the gene matches: 3.

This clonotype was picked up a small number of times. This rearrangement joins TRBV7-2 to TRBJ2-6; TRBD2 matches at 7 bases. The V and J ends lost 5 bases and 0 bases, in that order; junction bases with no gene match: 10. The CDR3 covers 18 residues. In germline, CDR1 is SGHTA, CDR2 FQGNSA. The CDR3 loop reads CASSTGLTPTSGANVLTF. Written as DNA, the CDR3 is TGTGCCAGCAGCACGGGACTAACTCCCACCTCTGGGGCCAACGTCCTGACTTTC.

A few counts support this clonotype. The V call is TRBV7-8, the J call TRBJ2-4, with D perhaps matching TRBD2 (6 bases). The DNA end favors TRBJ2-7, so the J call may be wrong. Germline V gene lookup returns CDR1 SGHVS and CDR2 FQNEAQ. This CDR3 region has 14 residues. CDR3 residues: CASSSGLYAYEQYF. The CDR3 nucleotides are TGTGCCAGCAGCTCGGGACTTTACGCCTACGAGCAGTACTTC.

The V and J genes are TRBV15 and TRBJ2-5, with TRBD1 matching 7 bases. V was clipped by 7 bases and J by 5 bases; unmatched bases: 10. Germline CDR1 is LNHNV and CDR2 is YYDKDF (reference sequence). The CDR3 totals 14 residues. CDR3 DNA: TGTGCCACCACGCTGAGGGGGCCTAGGGAGACCCAGTACTTC. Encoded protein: CATTLRGPRETQYF.

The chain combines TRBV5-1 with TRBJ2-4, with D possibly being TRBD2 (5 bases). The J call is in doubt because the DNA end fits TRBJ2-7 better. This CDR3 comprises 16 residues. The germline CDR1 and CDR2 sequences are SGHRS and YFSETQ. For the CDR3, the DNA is TGCGCCAGCAGCTTGAAATTAGGGCAGGCCCGGGGCGAGCAGTACTTC. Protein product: CASSLKLGQARGEQYF.

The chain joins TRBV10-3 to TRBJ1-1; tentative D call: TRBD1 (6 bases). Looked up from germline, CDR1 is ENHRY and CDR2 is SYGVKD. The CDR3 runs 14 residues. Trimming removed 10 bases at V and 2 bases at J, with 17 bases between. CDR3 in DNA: TGTGCCACACTCCAGGACAGCCCTAACACTGAAGCTTTCTTT. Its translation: CATLQDSPNTEAFF.

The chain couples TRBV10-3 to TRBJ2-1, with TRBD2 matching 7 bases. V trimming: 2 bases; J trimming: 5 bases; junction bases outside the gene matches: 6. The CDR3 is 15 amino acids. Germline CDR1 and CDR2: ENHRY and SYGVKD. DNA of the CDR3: TGTGCCATCAGTGAGCCCCACGGGAGGAACAATGAGCAGTTCTTC. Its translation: CAISEPHGRNNEQFF.

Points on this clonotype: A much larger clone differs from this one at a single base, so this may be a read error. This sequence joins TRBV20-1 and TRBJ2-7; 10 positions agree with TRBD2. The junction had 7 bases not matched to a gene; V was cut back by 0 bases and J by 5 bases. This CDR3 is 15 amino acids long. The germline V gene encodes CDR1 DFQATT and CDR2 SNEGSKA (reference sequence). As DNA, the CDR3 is TGCAGTGCTAGAGATATCCAGCGGGAGGGGGACGAGCAGTACTTC. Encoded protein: CSARDIQREGDEQYF.

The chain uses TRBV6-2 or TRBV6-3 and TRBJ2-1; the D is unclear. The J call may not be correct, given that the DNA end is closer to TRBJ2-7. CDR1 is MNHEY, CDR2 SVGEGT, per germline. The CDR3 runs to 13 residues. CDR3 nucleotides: TGTGCCAGCAGTTACTCCCGCGACAATGAGCAGTACTTC. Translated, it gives CASSYSRDNEQYF.

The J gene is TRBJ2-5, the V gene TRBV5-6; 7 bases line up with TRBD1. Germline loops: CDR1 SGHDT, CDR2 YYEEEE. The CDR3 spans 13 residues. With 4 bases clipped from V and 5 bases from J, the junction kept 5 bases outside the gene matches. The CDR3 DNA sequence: TGTGCCAGCAGCAAGACAGGGTTCGAGACCCAGTACTTC. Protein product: CASSKTGFETQYF.

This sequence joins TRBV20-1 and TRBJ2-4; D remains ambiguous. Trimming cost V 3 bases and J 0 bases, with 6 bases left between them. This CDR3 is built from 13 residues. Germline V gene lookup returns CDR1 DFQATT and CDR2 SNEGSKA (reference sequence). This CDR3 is CSARSLAKNIQYF. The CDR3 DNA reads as TGCAGTGCTAGGTCCCTAGCCAAAAACATTCAGTACTTC.

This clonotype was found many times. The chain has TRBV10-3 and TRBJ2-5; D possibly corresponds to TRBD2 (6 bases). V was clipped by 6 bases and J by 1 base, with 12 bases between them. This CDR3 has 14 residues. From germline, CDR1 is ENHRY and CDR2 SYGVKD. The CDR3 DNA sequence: TGTGCCATCAGGGAGGACTACCTCCAAGAGACCCAGTACTTC. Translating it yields CAIREDYLQETQYF.

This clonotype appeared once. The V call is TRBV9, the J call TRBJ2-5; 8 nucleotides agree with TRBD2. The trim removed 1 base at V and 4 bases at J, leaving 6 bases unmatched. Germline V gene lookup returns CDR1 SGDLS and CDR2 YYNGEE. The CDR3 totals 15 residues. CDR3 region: CASSVWREERETQYF. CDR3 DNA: TGTGCCAGCAGCGTATGGCGGGAGGAGAGAGAGACCCAGTACTTC.

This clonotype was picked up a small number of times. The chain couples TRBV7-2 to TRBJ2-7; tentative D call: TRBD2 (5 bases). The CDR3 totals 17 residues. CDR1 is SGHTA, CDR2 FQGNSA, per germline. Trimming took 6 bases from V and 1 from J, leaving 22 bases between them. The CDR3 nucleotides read TGTGCCAGCAGAGTTGGGTCGTCCCTCTCGGGGTCCTACGAGCAGTACTTC. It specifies CASRVGSSLSGSYEQYF.

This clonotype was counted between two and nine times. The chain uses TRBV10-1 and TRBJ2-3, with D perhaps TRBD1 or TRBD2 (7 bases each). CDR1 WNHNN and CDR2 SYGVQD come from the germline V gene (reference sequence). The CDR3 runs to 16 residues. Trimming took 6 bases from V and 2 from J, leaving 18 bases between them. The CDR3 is CASSGQGGDITDTQYF. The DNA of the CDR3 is TGCGCCAGCAGCGGCCAGGGGGGGGACATCACAGATACGCAGTATTTT.

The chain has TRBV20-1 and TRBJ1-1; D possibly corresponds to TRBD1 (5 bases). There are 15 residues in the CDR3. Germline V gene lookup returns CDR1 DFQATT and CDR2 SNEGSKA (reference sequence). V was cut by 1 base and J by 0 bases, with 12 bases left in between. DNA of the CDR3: TGCAGTGCTAGAGGGGGGGACCGATTGAACACTGAAGCTTTCTTT. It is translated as CSARGGDRLNTEAFF.

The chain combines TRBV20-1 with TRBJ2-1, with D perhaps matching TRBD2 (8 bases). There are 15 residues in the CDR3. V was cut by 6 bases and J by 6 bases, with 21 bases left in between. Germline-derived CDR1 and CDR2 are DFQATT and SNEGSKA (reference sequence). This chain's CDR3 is CSARDSGRVVNEQFF. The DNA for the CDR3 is TGCAGTGCCCGGGACAGCGGGAGAGTCGTCAATGAGCAGTTCTTC.

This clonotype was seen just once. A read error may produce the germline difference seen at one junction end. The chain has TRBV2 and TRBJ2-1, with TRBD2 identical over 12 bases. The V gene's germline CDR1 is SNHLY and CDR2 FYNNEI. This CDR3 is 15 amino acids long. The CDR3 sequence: CASSELAGGDNGQFF. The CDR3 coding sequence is TGTGCCAGCAGTGAACTAGCGGGGGGGGACAATGGGCAGTTCTTC.

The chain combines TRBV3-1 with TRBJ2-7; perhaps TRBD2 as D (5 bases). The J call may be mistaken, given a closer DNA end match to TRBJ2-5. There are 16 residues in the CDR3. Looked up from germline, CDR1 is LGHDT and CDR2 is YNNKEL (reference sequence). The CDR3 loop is CASSQDLSVAMETQYF. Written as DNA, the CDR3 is TGTGCCAGCAGCCAAGATCTAAGCGTAGCGATGGAGACCCAGTACTTC.